This T cell receptor beta chain was found in a study of T cell responses to AZD1222 COVID-19 vaccine. Study results and caveats: Among AZD1222 vaccinees, only 5 to 7 were seropositive at baseline. No repertoire was sampled before or during the peak T cell response, only after it.

CDR3 length: 15 amino acids. Germline CDR1 SEHNR, CDR2 FQNEAQ (reference sequence). V was cut by 0 bases and J by 5 bases, with 13 bases left in between. The protocol was immunoSEQ multiplex PCR, while the TCRdb copy is restricted to in-frame clones and leaves out a portion. The table includes under 150,000 clones, 88% detected once. Remarks on this clone: Its antigen remains unknown.

This TCR was recovered from an adult who received the AZD1222 COVID-19 vaccine. The sequencing here drew on peripheral blood, taken 28 days after the second AZD1222 dose. V usage is TRBV7-9 and J usage is TRBJ1-1, with no clear D. DNA of the CDR3: TGTGCCAGCAGCTTAGCGGGCGGGCGCTGGACTGAAGCTTTCTTT. Its translation: CASSLAGGRWTEAFF.